The source of this T cell receptor beta chain is a study of Ad26.COV2.S vaccination and SARS-CoV-2 variants (dated by TCRdb to 2020 to 2023). Study-wide context: Donors in the vaccine arm were drawn from COV1001, a multicentre, randomized, double-blind, placebo-controlled phase I-IIa trial testing Ad26.COV2.S in healthy adults. Participants in the trial were split at random into five groups of five each, receiving low-dose or high-dose Ad26.COV2.S once or twice, or else placebo on both occasions. TCRbeta repertoire sequencing was used to assess the specificity and breadth of SARS-CoV-2-reactive T cell receptors after Ad26.COV2.S vaccination. Ad26.COV2.S was administered intramuscularly at 5 x 10^10 or 1 x 10^11 viral particles, either as a single shot or as two shots given 56 days apart. A total of 32 samples were included in the TCR-sequenced set, comprising about 20 Ad26.COV2.S vaccine recipients, 5 placebo recipients and 8 SARS-CoV-2 convalescent individuals. Investigators remained blinded to trial group allocation during experiments and outcome assessment.

What the study reported, not specific to this receptor: Comparing responses between vaccine doses or regimens was not something the study was powered to do. It was noted by the authors that total T cell responses may have been underestimated by the TCR breadth and depth analyses. After vaccination, spike-specific CD8+ and CD4+ T cell responses were reported to show substantial breadth. Higher spike-specific TCR breadth was observed in Ad26.COV2.S recipients than in placebo recipients (P = 0.0014). Vaccine and placebo recipients had similar non-spike TCR breadth, a finding consistent with the vaccine containing only spike.

The immunoSEQ Assay was the method used to sequence TCRbeta CDR3 regions. After extraction, genomic DNA underwent amplification by bias-controlled multiplex PCR, followed by high-throughput sequencing. On the study's bioinformatics: To quantify the absolute abundance of every unique TCRbeta CDR3 region, sequences were collapsed and filtered. T cell fraction was estimated by normalizing TCRbeta template counts to usable DNA, with usable DNA measured through amplification of reference genes found in all nucleated cells. Repertoire TCRs were annotated as SARS-CoV-2-specific by exact matching of V gene, CDR3 amino acid sequence and J gene to a known reactive TCR set. MIRA supplied the reference SARS-CoV-2 TCR set, which was filtered for enrichment in COVID-19-positive ImmuneCODE repertoires so that public or cross-reactive TCRs were removed. Based on the MIRA antigens, annotated TCRs were further analysed at the level of specific ORF or position within ORF. Breadth was defined as annotated unique rearrangements over total unique productive rearrangements; depth was the summed frequency of those rearrangements. Two-sided Wilcoxon rank-sum tests were applied when comparing TCR breadth between groups. TCRdb took this table from immuneACCESS and kept in-frame rearrangements with V and J called. Such tables lack part of the clones; where checked against another copy, unresolved V genes explain under half of the gap, and the rest is unexplained. V, J and clone size were drawn from that table, and D and trimming were deduced from the DNA. Within this sample are about 450,000 clones, with approximately 92% of them counted one time only. About 2.5% of the sample is held by the ten biggest clonotypes.

Taken with the paper, the label for treatment or condition translates to: some 19 received Ad26.COV2.S at low or high dose, single or two shots; roughly five received placebo; per-sample allocation not given. For vaccine and placebo recipients, the sequenced repertoires came from samples collected on day 63 after the first injection. Between 29 July and 7 August 2020, Cohort 1b enrolled 25 adults aged 18-55 years at one site in Boston, USA. Ad26.COV2.S was a replication-incompetent adenovirus type 26 vector that expressed a prefusion-stabilized SARS-CoV-2 spike protein derived from the original Wuhan strain. Comments on this clone: Its specific antigen is unknown. No much larger clone exists at a distance of one base, and base qualities are not known.

Sequenced material: peripheral blood, taken in a trial of Ad26.COV2.S vaccine versus placebo. The TCR was taken from a person aged 18-65 years who received the Ad26.COV2.S COVID-19 vaccine or a placebo.

This receptor carries the CDR3 CASSFLGWDLQGASKETQYF. The DNA is TGTGCCAGCAGTTTTTTAGGATGGGATCTCCAGGGGGCCAGCAAAGAGACCCAGTACTTC. The chain employs TRBV28 and TRBJ2-5, with 8 bases matching TRBD1. CDR1 and CDR2 (MDHEN, SYDVKM) derive from the germline V gene. The CDR3, cysteine through phenylalanine, is 20 amino acids long. Only CDR3 DNA remains: 60 bases, in frame from the first base. The germline V and J ends show losses of 3 bases and 3 bases respectively, and no gene match explains 21 bases of the junction.